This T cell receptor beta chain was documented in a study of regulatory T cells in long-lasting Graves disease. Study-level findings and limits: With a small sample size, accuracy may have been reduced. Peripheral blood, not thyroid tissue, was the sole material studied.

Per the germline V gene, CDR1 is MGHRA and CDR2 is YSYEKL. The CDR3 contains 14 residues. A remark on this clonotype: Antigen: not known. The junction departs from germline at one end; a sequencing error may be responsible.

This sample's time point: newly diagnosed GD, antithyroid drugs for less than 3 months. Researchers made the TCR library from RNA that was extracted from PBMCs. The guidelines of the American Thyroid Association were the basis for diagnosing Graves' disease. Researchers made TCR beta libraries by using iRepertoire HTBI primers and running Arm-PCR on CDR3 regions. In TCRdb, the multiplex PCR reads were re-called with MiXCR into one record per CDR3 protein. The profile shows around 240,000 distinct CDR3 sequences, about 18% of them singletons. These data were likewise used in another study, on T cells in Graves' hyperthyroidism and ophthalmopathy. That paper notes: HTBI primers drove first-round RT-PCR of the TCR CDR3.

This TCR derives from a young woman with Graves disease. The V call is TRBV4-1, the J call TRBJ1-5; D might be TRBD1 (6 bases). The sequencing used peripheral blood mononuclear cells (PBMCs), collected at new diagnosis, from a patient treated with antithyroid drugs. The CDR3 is CATSPGRGGQPQHF. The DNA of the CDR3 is TGCGCCACCAGCCCTGGAAGAGGGGGGCAGCCCCAGCATTTT.